The clone carrying this TCR beta chain was seen at least ten times. These data originate in a study of T cells after yellow fever vaccination. CDR1 MNHEY and CDR2 SMNVEV come from the germline V gene (reference sequence). V dropped 6 bases and J dropped 9 bases, with 24 bases sitting between them. The CDR3 sequence is 15 residues long. TCRdb processed the 5' RACE reads anew with MiXCR; each CDR3 protein has one entry. The top ten clones hold 2% to 3% of a sample with some 110,000 distinct CDR3 sequences, under 8% of them seen once. The sample was CD4+ T cells sorted from PBMCs, taken around 10 days after the first yellow fever vaccination. The source is a man aged 18-30 years who received the YFV17D yellow fever vaccine. V and J are TRBV27 and TRBJ2-7, with D possibly being TRBD1 or TRBD2 (6 bases each). This CDR3 reads CASSRGKGGPQLQYF. Written as DNA, the CDR3 is TGTGCCAGCAGCAGAGGGAAGGGGGGCCCTCAACTGCAGTACTTC.